This record looks at one T cell receptor beta chain sequence and its context. Germline V gene lookup returns CDR1 GTSNPN and CDR2 SVGIG (reference sequence). Trimming removed 3 bases from V and 1 base from J; junction bases left unmatched: 6. This CDR3 spans 16 amino acids. The entry originates in a study of blood T cell repertoires in COVID-19. Profiled with immunoSEQ multiplex PCR; TCRdb holds only in-frame clones, not every one. The data hold about 150,000 clones, with approximately 83% observed a single time. Input material: PBMCs or T cells enriched from blood (not recorded which). This chain links TRBV30 with TRBJ2-5, with TRBD2 matching 12 bases. The receptor was isolated from a man aged 50-60 years who had recovered from COVID-19. CDR3 sequence (DNA): TGTGCCTGGAGATCCGGACTAGCGGGGACCCAAGAGACCCAGTACTTC. Its translation is CAWRSGLAGTQETQYF.